This T cell receptor (beta chain) was captured in a study of T-cell reconstitution after alpha-beta-depleted transplantation in children. The CDR3 is made up of 17 amino acids. V lost 5 bases and J lost 1; bases outside the gene matches: 11. Germline CDR1 is ENHRY and CDR2 is SYGVKD. Unique molecular identifiers were used in preparing the TCRbeta library. TCRdb reprocessed the PCR reads via MiXCR and lists one record per CDR3 protein. Among some 840,000 distinct CDR3 sequences listed, approximately 15% were seen once. The specimen comprised PBMCs, mostly from graft donor cells, sampled 360 days after TCRalphabeta/CD19-depleted stem cell transplant. The chain combines TRBV10-3 with TRBJ2-3; TRBD1 matches at 8 bases. The sequence derives from a male patient under 18 who had a stem cell transplant for acute lymphoblastic leukemia, so the T cells may come from the graft donor. The CDR3 sequence is CAISRDRKRDGTDTQYF. CDR3 in DNA: TGTGCCATCAGTCGGGACAGGAAAAGGGATGGCACAGATACGCAGTATTTT.